The 25 T cell receptor beta chains below come from one sample, sequenced in a study of blood T cell repertoires in COVID-19. The table came from immunoSEQ multiplex PCR; TCRdb's copy has only in-frame clones and leaves some out. Seen here are 150,000 to 250,000 clones, 94% observed once, and the top ten hold around 0.8%. Sequenced: peripheral blood. These receptors all stem from a man aged 30 to 39 with COVID-19, enrolled during active disease.

This sequence joins TRBV11-2 and TRBJ1-1, with D possibly matching TRBD1 (6 bases). Trimming removed 1 base at V and 3 bases at J, with 9 bases between. The germline CDR1 and CDR2 sequences are SGHAT and FQNNGV. CDR3 length: 14 residues. The CDR3 is CASSLVYRDTEAFF. The CDR3 DNA follows: TGTGCCAGCAGCTTAGTCTACAGGGACACTGAAGCTTTCTTT.

V gene TRBV6-1 combines with J gene TRBJ1-6; the match to TRBD1 covers 10 bases. This CDR3 has 15 amino acids. Germline V gene data show CDR1 as MNHNS and CDR2 as SASEGT. Trimming at V came to 3 bases and at J to 10 bases, leaving 6 bases not matched to a gene. The CDR3: CASSDRDRGDSPLHF. CDR3 DNA: TGTGCCAGCAGTGATAGGGACAGGGGAGACTCACCCCTCCACTTT.

The genes are TRBV28 and TRBJ1-5, with a weak D call TRBD1 (6 bases). The V and J ends lost 7 bases and 2 bases respectively, with 9 bases between them. Looked up from germline, CDR1 is MDHEN and CDR2 is SYDVKM. CDR3 length equals 13 residues. CDR3 residues: CASIYRGNQPQHF. In nucleotides, the CDR3 is TGTGCCAGCATCTACAGGGGCAATCAGCCCCAGCATTTT.

The chain employs TRBV19 and TRBJ1-1; 9 bases are a match to TRBD1. The trim removed 8 bases at V and 5 bases at J, leaving 6 bases unmatched. There are 13 residues in the CDR3. CDR1 is LNHDA and CDR2 is SQIVND in the germline V gene (reference sequence). The CDR3 protein is CASEGQGGTEAFF. The CDR3 DNA sequence: TGTGCCAGTGAGGGACAGGGAGGTACTGAAGCTTTCTTT.

The chain carries TRBV5-4 and TRBJ2-3; TRBD2 aligns across 9 bases. V shed 7 bases and J 3 bases; nucleotides not matched to a gene: 9. The germline V gene encodes CDR1 SGHNT and CDR2 YYREEE (reference sequence). The CDR3 is 15 residues long. Written as DNA, the CDR3 is TGTGCCAGCCAGCCTGGGAGCGGGGGGACAGATACGCAGTATTTT. Protein product: CASQPGSGGTDTQYF.

The V gene is TRBV9, the J gene TRBJ1-2; TRBD1 matches 8 bases. The CDR3 sequence is 14 residues long. Trimming cost V 0 bases and J 5 bases; bases outside gene matches: 3. Per germline, CDR1 SGDLS and CDR2 YYNGEE. The CDR3 loop is CASSVVTGGYGYTF. The CDR3 DNA is TGTGCCAGCAGCGTAGTCACAGGGGGATATGGCTACACCTTC.

The chain carries TRBV7-9 and TRBJ2-7, with 7 bases fitting TRBD1. CDR3 length: 18 residues. Germline-derived CDR1 and CDR2 are SEHNR and FQNEAQ (reference sequence). J lost 4 bases, V lost 1 base, and 16 bases had no gene match. CDR3 sequence (DNA): TGTGCCAGCAGCTTAGTCCGGGACAGTTATCAAACAGGGTACGAGCAGTACTTC. This gives the protein CASSLVRDSYQTGYEQYF.

The chain uses TRBV2 and TRBJ1-1; 10 bases align to TRBD1. The ends lost 1 base at V and 3 bases at J; junction bases unmatched: 2. There are 15 residues in the CDR3. The germline CDR1 and CDR2 sequences are SNHLY and FYNNEI. The CDR3: CASSEEGQGYTEAFF. As DNA, the CDR3 is TGTGCCAGCAGTGAAGAGGGACAGGGGTACACTGAAGCTTTCTTT.

The chain combines TRBV6-6 with TRBJ2-7; 10 bases agree with TRBD2. Unmatched junction bases numbered 12, after V lost 6 bases and J lost 4 bases. The CDR3 is 16 residues long. Germline CDR1 reads MNHNY; CDR2 reads SVGAGI (reference sequence). CDR3 loop: CASRPASGGGEYEQYF. The CDR3 coding sequence is TGTGCCAGCAGGCCCGCTAGCGGGGGAGGGGAATACGAGCAGTACTTC.

The chain carries TRBV7-9 and TRBJ1-2; possibly TRBD1 for D (5 bases). The length of the CDR3 is 15 residues. Germline assignment: CDR1 SEHNR and CDR2 FQNEAQ (reference sequence). V was pared by 4 bases and J by 4 bases, with 16 bases between. The CDR3 region has the DNA TGTGCCAGCAGCTCACCCCGCGACAGCATCTATGGCTACACCTTC. It is translated as CASSSPRDSIYGYTF.

The chain links TRBV18 to TRBJ1-5; D is unclear. This CDR3 is built from 14 residues. Germline V gene lookup returns CDR1 KGHSH and CDR2 LQKENI. The V end was cut by 6 bases, the J end by 10 bases, with 19 bases between. CDR3 region: CASSQSLGRGPQHF. CDR3 in DNA: TGTGCCAGCTCGCAATCCCTAGGTCGGGGACCCCAGCATTTT.

The V gene is TRBV20-1, the J gene TRBJ1-2, with 7 bases identical to TRBD1. Germline V gives CDR1 DFQATT, CDR2 SNEGSKA (reference sequence). The CDR3 runs to 11 residues. The junction had 9 bases not matched to a gene; V was cut back by 4 bases and J by 13 bases. CDR3 loop: CSATGGTGVTF. CDR3 coding DNA: TGCAGTGCTACAGGGGGGACCGGGGTCACCTTC.

The V and J genes are TRBV28 and TRBJ1-1; the match to TRBD1 covers 9 bases. The V gene's germline CDR1 is MDHEN and CDR2 SYDVKM. V gave up 5 bases and J gave up 7 bases; unmatched junction bases: 8. CDR3 length: 14 amino acids. CDR3 in amino acids: CASSEQGAYYEAFF. The CDR3 DNA follows: TGTGCCAGCAGTGAACAGGGGGCGTATTATGAAGCTTTCTTT.

The chain employs TRBV6-5 and TRBJ2-5; 7 bases match TRBD1. The CDR3 covers 14 residues. V shed 4 bases and J 2 bases; nucleotides not matched to a gene: 4. CDR1 is MNHEY and CDR2 is SVGAGI in the germline V gene. The CDR3: CASSWGQHQETQYF. In nucleotides, the CDR3 is TGTGCCAGCAGTTGGGGACAGCATCAAGAGACCCAGTACTTC.

This clone was detected only once. The V and J genes are TRBV19 and TRBJ1-1, with D tentatively TRBD1 (6 bases). V lost 5 bases to trimming and J lost 4 bases, with 17 bases between them. The CDR3 consists of 15 residues. CDR1 is LNHDA, CDR2 SQIVND, per germline (reference sequence). CDR3 bases: TGTGCCAGTAGTTCTCAGACAGGTCTGAGCACTGAAGCTTTCTTT. Protein sequence: CASSSQTGLSTEAFF. The variable domain in full, completed from reference TRBV19 and TRBJ1-1, reads DGGITQSPKYLFRKEGQNVTLSCEQNLNHDAMYWYRQDPGQGLRLIYYSQIVNDFQKGDIAEGYSVSREKKESFPLTVTSAQKNPTAFYLCASSSQTGLSTEAFFGQGTRLTVV.

This clone is a singleton in its sample. V and J are TRBV3-1 (or the pseudogene TRBV3-2) and TRBJ2-7; D possibly corresponds to TRBD1 (5 bases). V gave up 1 base and J gave up 2 bases, with 12 bases separating them. CDR3 length: 15 amino acids. From germline, CDR1 is LGHDT and CDR2 YNNKEL (reference sequence). The CDR3 protein is CASSQVIGVPYEQYF. CDR3 nucleotide sequence: TGTGCCAGCAGCCAAGTAATAGGGGTTCCCTACGAGCAGTACTTC.

The V and J genes are TRBV11-2 and TRBJ2-2; maybe TRBD2 (6 bases). CDR1 SGHAT and CDR2 FQNNGV come from the germline V gene. Deletions cut 2 bases from V and 7 bases from J, with 14 bases between. CDR3 size: 15 residues. The DNA of the CDR3 is TGTGCCAGCAGCTTATATGGAGGGTCGATCGGGGAGCTGTTTTTT. Protein sequence: CASSLYGGSIGELFF.

The chain recombines TRBV3-1 (or the pseudogene TRBV3-2) with TRBJ1-4, with D uncertain. The V gene's germline CDR1 is LGHDT and CDR2 YNNKEL (reference sequence). The CDR3 runs 14 residues. V dropped 3 bases and J dropped 3 bases, with 8 bases sitting between them. The DNA of the CDR3 is TGTGCCAGCAGCCAGACTACAGCTAATGAAAAACTGTTTTTT. It translates to CASSQTTANEKLFF.

Regarding this clone: Compared with germline, one end of the junction differs, possibly owing to a read error. The V and J genes are TRBV5-1 and TRBJ2-1; possibly TRBD2 for D (5 bases). The CDR3 extends over 16 amino acids. Germline assignment: CDR1 SGHRS and CDR2 YFSETQ. The CDR3 nucleotides are TGCGCCAGCAGCTTGACAGCGGTGGGATCCTACAATGAGCTGTTCTTC. Its translation is CASSLTAVGSYNELFF.

This clone was seen only once. The rearrangement joins TRBV24-1 to TRBJ1-6; tentative D call: TRBD1 (5 bases). The CDR3 contains 13 residues. The germline gives CDR1 KGHDR, CDR2 SFDVKD. V was pared by 12 bases and J by 6 bases, with 14 bases between. The CDR3 here is CASERQSNSPLHF. The CDR3 DNA reads as TGTGCCTCCGAGCGACAGTCTAATTCACCCCTCCACTTT.

This clone was detected only once. The rearrangement uses TRBV9 and TRBJ1-6, with 7 bases fitting TRBD1. The junction had 4 bases not matched to a gene; V was cut back by 0 bases and J by 7 bases. The CDR3 length is 15 residues. The germline V gene has CDR1 SGDLS and CDR2 YYNGEE. The CDR3 DNA reads as TGTGCCAGCAGCGTAGAAGGGGGCGCGAATTCACCCCTCCACTTT. Translation gives CASSVEGGANSPLHF.

The genes are TRBV4-1 and TRBJ2-1; the D gene is possibly TRBD1 (5 bases). Trimming stripped 4 bases from V and 1 base from J, with 11 bases between. Germline V lookup: CDR1 MGHRA, CDR2 YSYEKL. The CDR3 sequence is 15 residues long. CDR3 DNA sequence: TGCGCCAGCAGCCTCGAGAGGACATCCTACAATGAGCAGTTCTTC. Its protein product is CASSLERTSYNEQFF.

Here the CDR3 DNA reads TGTGCCAGCACCTCGGGACAGGGATTTTCAGATACGCAGTATTTT. The encoded protein is CASTSGQGFSDTQYF. The rearrangement links TRBV5-6 to TRBJ2-3, with TRBD1 identical over 9 bases. The ends lost 6 bases at V and 4 bases at J; junction bases unmatched: 9. This CDR3 contains 15 residues. Germline loops: CDR1 SGHDT, CDR2 YYEEEE.

V is TRBV3-1 (or the pseudogene TRBV3-2) and J is TRBJ1-1; possibly TRBD1 for D (5 bases). Trimming removed 0 bases from V and 6 bases from J, with 14 bases in between. Germline V lookup: CDR1 LGHDT, CDR2 YNNKEL (reference sequence). This CDR3 is 15 amino acids long. Here the CDR3 DNA reads TGTGCCAGCAGCCAAGAAGGGCAGGGAGGGGCTGAAGCTTTCTTT. This codes for CASSQEGQGGAEAFF.

The rearrangement uses TRBV2 and TRBJ1-1, with a tentative D call TRBD1 (6 bases). The CDR3 spans 14 residues. V dropped 5 bases and J dropped 0 bases, with 10 bases sitting between them. Looked up from germline, CDR1 is SNHLY and CDR2 is FYNNEI. The CDR3 is CASSTDRLNTEAFF. The CDR3 coding sequence is TGTGCCAGCAGTACAGACAGGTTGAACACTGAAGCTTTCTTT.